The 11 T cell receptor beta chains given below trace back to one sample, sequenced in a study of T cell changes during pregnancy in multiple sclerosis. Measured with immunoSEQ multiplex PCR; TCRdb has only the in-frame clones, and not every one. Among 50,000 to 65,000 clones listed, about 96% were seen once. The specimen was CD8+ T cells from peripheral blood mononuclear cells, collected after pregnancy. The receptors derive from a female donor with multiple sclerosis, enrolled in a pregnancy study.

V and J are TRBV2 and TRBJ2-1; the match to TRBD1 covers 9 bases. This CDR3 is built from 14 residues. V dropped 11 bases and J dropped 6; count of bases not matched to a gene: 11. The germline CDR1 and CDR2 sequences are SNHLY and FYNNEI. The CDR3 DNA sequence: TGTGCCGGACGGACAGGGGCCGCCGCCAATGAGCAGTTCTTC. This gives the protein CAGRTGAAANEQFF.

In nucleotides, the CDR3 is TGTGCCAGCAGCTTAACCGGGACTAGCGGGAGAGGGGGCCAAGAGACCCAGTACTTC. This sequence encodes CASSLTGTSGRGGQETQYF. The V gene is TRBV7-8, the J gene TRBJ2-5, with 14 positions matching TRBD2. Germline values: CDR1 SGHVS, CDR2 FQNEAQ. The CDR3 sequence is 19 residues long. Unmatched junction bases numbered 9, after V lost 2 bases and J lost 1 base.

V is TRBV7-9 and J is TRBJ1-2; possible D gene TRBD1, 6 bases. Trimming removed 5 bases from V and 0 bases from J, with 16 bases in between. Germline V gene sequence: CDR1 SEHNR, CDR2 FQNEAQ (reference sequence). The CDR3 runs to 16 residues. This CDR3 is CASSQDSEGANYGYTF. CDR3 coding DNA: TGTGCCAGCAGCCAGGACAGCGAAGGGGCTAACTATGGCTACACCTTC. Based on the CDR3 plus reference TRBV7-9 and TRBJ1-2, the full variable domain is DTGVSQNPRHKITKRGQNVTFRCDPISEHNRLYWYRQTLGQGPEFLTYFQNEAQLEKSRLLSDRFSAERPKGSFSTLEIQRTEQGDSAMYLCASSQDSEGANYGYTFGSGTRLTVV.

The chain carries TRBV28 and TRBJ2-7, with 7 positions matching TRBD1. V was clipped by 9 bases and J by 3 bases; unmatched bases: 5. Germline CDR1 reads MDHEN; CDR2 reads SYDVKM. This CDR3 spans 12 amino acids. CDR3 in amino acids: CASRDSNYEQYF. CDR3 coding DNA: TGTGCCAGTCGGGACAGTAACTACGAGCAGTACTTC.

The V gene is TRBV7-9, the J gene TRBJ2-7; the match to TRBD2 covers 9 bases. Germline V gene lookup returns CDR1 SEHNR and CDR2 FQNEAQ (reference sequence). The CDR3 has 15 residues. V was clipped by 5 bases and J by 0 bases; unmatched bases: 5. The CDR3 region has the DNA TGTGCCAGCAGCGGAGTAGCGGGGGCCTCCTACGAGCAGTACTTC. Translation: CASSGVAGASYEQYF.

V usage is TRBV30 and J usage is TRBJ2-7; tentative D call: TRBD1 (6 bases). Trimming left V 5 bases short and J 2 bases short, with 7 bases between. This CDR3 has 11 amino acids. Germline loops: CDR1 GTSNPN, CDR2 SVGIG (reference sequence). The CDR3 DNA follows: TGTGCCTGGTCAGGGGCCTACGAGCAGTACTTC. Translating it yields CAWSGAYEQYF.

V and J are TRBV13 and TRBJ2-3; weak D call: TRBD2 (6 bases). Germline V lookup: CDR1 PRHDT, CDR2 FYEKMQ (reference sequence). Trimming left V 2 bases short and J 0 bases short, with 18 bases between. The CDR3 is made up of 18 amino acids. For the CDR3, the DNA is TGTGCCAGCAGCTTAACGGGGGAGCTGGGTTGGAGCACAGATACGCAGTATTTT. This gives the protein CASSLTGELGWSTDTQYF.

In DNA, the CDR3 is TGTGCCAGCAGTCACCGGGGGGACACTGAAGCTTTCTTT. This codes for CASSHRGDTEAFF. The chain uses TRBV6-5 and TRBJ1-1, with D perhaps TRBD1 (5 bases). Trimming stripped 5 bases from V and 3 bases from J, with 10 bases between. The CDR3 runs to 13 residues. Per germline, CDR1 MNHEY and CDR2 SVGAGI.

V usage is TRBV5-6 and J usage is TRBJ2-1; D is perhaps TRBD2 (5 bases). This CDR3 is 17 amino acids long. Trimming pared 4 bases from V and 5 bases from J, leaving 22 bases between. Looked up from germline, CDR1 is SGHDT and CDR2 is YYEEEE. CDR3 sequence (DNA): TGTGCCAGCAGCCCCGTTCGGAGCGGAAGGTACCACAATGAGCAGTTCTTC. Amino acids: CASSPVRSGRYHNEQFF.

About this clone: Mismatch with germline at one junction end may stem from a read error. The J gene is TRBJ2-1, the V gene TRBV2, with D possibly TRBD2 on 6 matching bases. There are 12 residues in the CDR3. The germline CDR1 and CDR2 sequences are SNHLY and FYNNEI. The CDR3 nucleotides are TGTGCCAGCAGTGAGCGGGACTCCAGTCGGGTCTTC. Its translation is CASSERDSSRVF.

This sequence joins TRBV18 and TRBJ2-7, with 11 positions matching TRBD1. J lost 3 bases, V lost 6 bases, and 4 bases had no gene match. This CDR3 spans 14 amino acids. CDR1 and CDR2 from the germline V gene are KGHSH and LQKENI. The CDR3 loop reads CASSGTGGSYEQYF. The CDR3 DNA is TGTGCCAGCTCTGGGACAGGGGGTAGCTACGAGCAGTACTTC. The variable domain in full, with the rest retrieved from reference TRBV18 and TRBJ2-7, is NAGVMQNPRHLVRRRGQEARLRCSPMKGHSHVYWYRQLPEEGLKFMVYLQKENIIDESGMPKERFSAEFPKEGPSILRIQQVVRGDSAAYFCASSGTGGSYEQYFGPGTRLTVT.